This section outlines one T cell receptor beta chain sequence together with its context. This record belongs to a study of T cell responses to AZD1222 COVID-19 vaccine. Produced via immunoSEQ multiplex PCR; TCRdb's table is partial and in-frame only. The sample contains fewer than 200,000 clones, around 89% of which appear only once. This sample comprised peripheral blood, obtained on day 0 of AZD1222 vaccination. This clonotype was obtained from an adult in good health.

The CDR3 nucleotides are TGTGCCTGGAGTGTACGGGGACTGCCTGGGCAGCCCCAGCATTTT. Translating gives CAWSVRGLPGQPQHF. The rearrangement joins TRBV30 to TRBJ1-5; D might be TRBD1 (5 bases). V gave up 0 bases and J gave up 7 bases, with 16 bases separating them. The CDR3 is 15 residues long. Germline V gene lookup returns CDR1 GTSNPN and CDR2 SVGIG (reference sequence).